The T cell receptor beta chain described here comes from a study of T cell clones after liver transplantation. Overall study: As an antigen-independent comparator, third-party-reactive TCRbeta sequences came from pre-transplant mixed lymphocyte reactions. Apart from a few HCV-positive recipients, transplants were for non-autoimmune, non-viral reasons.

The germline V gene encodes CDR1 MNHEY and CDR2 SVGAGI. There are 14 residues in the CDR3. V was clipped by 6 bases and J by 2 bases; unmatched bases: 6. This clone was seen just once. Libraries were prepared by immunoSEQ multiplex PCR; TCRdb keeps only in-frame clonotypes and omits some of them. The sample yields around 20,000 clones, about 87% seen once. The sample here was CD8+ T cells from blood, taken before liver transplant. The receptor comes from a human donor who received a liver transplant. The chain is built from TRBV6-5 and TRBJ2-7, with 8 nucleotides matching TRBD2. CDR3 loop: CASSPGTRPYEQYF. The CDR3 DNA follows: TGTGCCAGCAGCCCCGGGACTAGACCCTACGAGCAGTACTTC.